This T cell receptor (beta chain) was observed in a study of cytomegalovirus exposure and HLA in healthy donors. In the case of this clone: Its antigen remains unidentified.

General observations from the study: When analyzed later, the rates of TCR association showed variation by HLA locus, with DRB1 the most and HLA-C the fewest. Sequencing artifact likely explains a cluster of highly shared sequence variants. The availability of immune exposure information extended only to CMV serostatus.

The PCR contained 60 Vbeta and 13 Jbeta primers. The method was immunoSEQ multiplex PCR; TCRdb's version includes in-frame clones alone and lacks a portion of them. Found here are some 84,000 clones; the top ten clones hold less than 0.6%. It was healthy bone marrow donors who served as donors. This TCR derives from a man in his fifties in good health and CMV-seronegative. Sequenced: PBMCs.

CDR3 region: CATSKGGLGTEAFF. CDR3 DNA: TGTGCCACCAGCAAAGGGGGTCTCGGCACTGAAGCTTTCTTT. This chain joins TRBV15 and TRBJ1-1; TRBD1 is a possible D gene (6 bases). Germline V gives CDR1 LNHNV, CDR2 YYDKDF (reference sequence). The CDR3 is made up of 14 amino acids. Trimming took 4 bases from V and 4 from J, leaving 13 bases between them.